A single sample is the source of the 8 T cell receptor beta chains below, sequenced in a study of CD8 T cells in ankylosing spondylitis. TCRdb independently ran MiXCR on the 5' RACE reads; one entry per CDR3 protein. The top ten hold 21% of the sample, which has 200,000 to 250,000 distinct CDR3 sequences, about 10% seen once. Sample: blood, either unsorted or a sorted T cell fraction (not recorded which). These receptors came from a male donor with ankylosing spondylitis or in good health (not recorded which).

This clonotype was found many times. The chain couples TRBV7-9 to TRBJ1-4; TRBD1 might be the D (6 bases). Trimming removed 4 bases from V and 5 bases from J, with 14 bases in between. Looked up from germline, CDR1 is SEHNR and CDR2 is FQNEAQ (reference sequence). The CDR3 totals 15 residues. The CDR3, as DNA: TGTGCCAGCAGCTCCACCGCGGACAGAAATGAAAAACTGTTTTTT. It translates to CASSSTADRNEKLFF. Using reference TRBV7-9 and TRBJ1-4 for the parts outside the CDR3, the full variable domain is DTGVSQNPRHKITKRGQNVTFRCDPISEHNRLYWYRQTLGQGPEFLTYFQNEAQLEKSRLLSDRFSAERPKGSFSTLEIQRTEQGDSAMYLCASSSTADRNEKLFFGSGTQLSVL.

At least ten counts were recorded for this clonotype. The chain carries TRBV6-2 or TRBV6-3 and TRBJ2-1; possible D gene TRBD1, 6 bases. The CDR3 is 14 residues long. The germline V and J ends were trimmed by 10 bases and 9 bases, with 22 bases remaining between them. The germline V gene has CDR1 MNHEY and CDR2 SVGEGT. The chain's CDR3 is CATQRSQGHTEQFF. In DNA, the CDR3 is TGTGCCACCCAAAGGTCGCAGGGACATACTGAGCAGTTCTTC.

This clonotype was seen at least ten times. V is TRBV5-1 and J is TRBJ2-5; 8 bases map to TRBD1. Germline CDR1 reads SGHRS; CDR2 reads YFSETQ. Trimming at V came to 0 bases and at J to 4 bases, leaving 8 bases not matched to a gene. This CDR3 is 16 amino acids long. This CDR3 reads CASSLGHRGSGETQYF. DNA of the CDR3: TGCGCCAGCAGCTTGGGACACAGGGGGTCTGGAGAGACCCAGTACTTC.

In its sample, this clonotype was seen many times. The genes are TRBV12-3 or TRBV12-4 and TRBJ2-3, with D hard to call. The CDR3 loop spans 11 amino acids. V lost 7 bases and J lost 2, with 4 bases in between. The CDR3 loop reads CASTVTDTQYF. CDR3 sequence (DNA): TGTGCCAGCACTGTCACAGATACGCAGTATTTT.

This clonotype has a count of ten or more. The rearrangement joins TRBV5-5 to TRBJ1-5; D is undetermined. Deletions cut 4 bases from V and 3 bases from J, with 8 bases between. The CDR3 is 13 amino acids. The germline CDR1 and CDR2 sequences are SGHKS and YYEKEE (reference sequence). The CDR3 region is CASSPATNQPQHF. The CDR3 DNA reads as TGTGCCAGCAGCCCGGCGACCAATCAGCCCCAGCATTTT. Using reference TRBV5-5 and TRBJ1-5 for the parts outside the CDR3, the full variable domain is DAGVTQSPTHLIKTRGQQVTLRCSPISGHKSVSWYQQVLGQGPQFIFQYYEKEERGRGNFPDRFSARQFPNYSSELNVNALLLGDSALYLCASSPATNQPQHFGDGTRLSIL.

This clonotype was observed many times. The CDR3 reads CASSRLTSGGFASTDTQYF. The CDR3 DNA reads as TGTGCCAGCAGTCGCCTAACTAGCGGGGGTTTCGCTAGCACAGATACGCAGTATTTT. The chain combines TRBV2 with TRBJ2-3; 11 nucleotides agree with TRBD2. The V segment lost 5 bases and the J segment 0 bases; nucleotides outside the gene matches: 13. The CDR3 sequence is 19 residues long. The germline V gene has CDR1 SNHLY and CDR2 FYNNEI.

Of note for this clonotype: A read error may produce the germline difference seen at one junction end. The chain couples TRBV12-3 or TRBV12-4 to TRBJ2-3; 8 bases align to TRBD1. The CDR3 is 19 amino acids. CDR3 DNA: TGTACCAGCAGTTTAACGTCGCTGCCCGGGACAGGTGAGACAGATACGCAGTATTTT. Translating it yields CTSSLTSLPGTGETDTQYF.

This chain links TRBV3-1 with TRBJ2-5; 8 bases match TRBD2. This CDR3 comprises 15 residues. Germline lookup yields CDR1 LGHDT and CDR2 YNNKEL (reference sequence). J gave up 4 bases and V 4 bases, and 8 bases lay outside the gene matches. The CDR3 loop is CASSLTAGEGETQYF. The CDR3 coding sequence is TGTGCCAGCAGCCTAACAGCGGGGGAGGGAGAGACCCAGTACTTC.